Each of the 5 T cell receptor beta chains below was sequenced from the same sample in a study of multiple sclerosis patients with progressive multifocal leukoencephalopathy. The time point: roughly 12 months of natalizumab therapy. Clones were read by immunoSEQ multiplex PCR, and TCRdb kept only the in-frame ones, dropping some. The sample yields around 27,000 clones, around 90% seen once. This sample comprised PBMCs, obtained from a patient treated with natalizumab. The source of these receptors is a human donor with multiple sclerosis.

This clone was detected once. CDR3 DNA: TGTGCCAGCTCACCATCATCTAGGGAAGAGCAGTTCTTC. This encodes CASSPSSREEQFF. The chain links TRBV18 to TRBJ2-1; D is ambiguous. Looked up from germline, CDR1 is KGHSH and CDR2 is LQKENI. Trimming removed 2 bases at V and 10 bases at J, with 12 bases between. The CDR3 runs to 13 residues.

J is TRBJ2-1 and V is TRBV7-2, with 8 bases fitting TRBD2. Germline CDR1 SGHTA, CDR2 FQGNSA. Unmatched junction bases numbered 6, after V lost 5 bases and J lost 0 bases. The CDR3 loop spans 16 amino acids. The CDR3 here is CASSPPAGASYNEQFF. In nucleotides, the CDR3 is TGTGCCAGCAGCCCCCCAGCGGGGGCCTCCTACAATGAGCAGTTCTTC.

This clone was detected a few times. The V gene is TRBV7-3, the J gene TRBJ2-5, with 11 positions matching TRBD1. The trim removed 7 bases at V and 5 bases at J, leaving 9 bases unmatched. CDR1 is SGHTA, CDR2 FQGTGA, per germline. The CDR3 length is 15 residues. The CDR3 loop is CASTGGTGGRETQYF. The CDR3 DNA reads as TGTGCCAGCACCGGCGGGACAGGGGGAAGGGAGACCCAGTACTTC.

Concerning this clone itself: The sample contains more than one DNA sequence encoding this CDR3. The genes are TRBV27 and TRBJ1-6; weak D call: TRBD1 (5 bases). Germline CDR1 reads MNHEY; CDR2 reads SMNVEV (reference sequence). The length of the CDR3 is 18 residues. V was trimmed by 6 bases and J by 2 bases, leaving 20 bases between them. The CDR3 DNA reads as TGTGCCAGCAGCTCCAGACTCAGGGATAGGGCCTATAATTCACCCCTCCACTTT. This translates into CASSSRLRDRAYNSPLHF.

The chain carries TRBV4-1 and TRBJ2-7, with 8 positions matching TRBD2. Germline trimming cut 1 base from V and 7 bases from J; bases unmatched to any gene: 9. The V gene's germline CDR1 is MGHRA and CDR2 YSYEKL. The CDR3 length is 15 residues. Written as DNA, the CDR3 is TGCGCCAGCAGCCAAGCAGGGGCGGGGGGAGGAGAGCAGTACTTC. It encodes CASSQAGAGGGEQYF.